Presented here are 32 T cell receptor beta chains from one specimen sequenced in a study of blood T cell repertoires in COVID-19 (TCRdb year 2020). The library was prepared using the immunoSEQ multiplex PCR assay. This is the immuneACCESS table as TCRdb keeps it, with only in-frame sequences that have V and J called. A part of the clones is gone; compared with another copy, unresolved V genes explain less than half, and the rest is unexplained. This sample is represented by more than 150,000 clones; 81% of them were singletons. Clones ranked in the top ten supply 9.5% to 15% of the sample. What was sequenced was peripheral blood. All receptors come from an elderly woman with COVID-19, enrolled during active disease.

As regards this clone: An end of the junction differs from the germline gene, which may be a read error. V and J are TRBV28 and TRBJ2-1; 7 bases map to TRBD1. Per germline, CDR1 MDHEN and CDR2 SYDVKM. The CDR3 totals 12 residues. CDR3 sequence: CASAFGGQLMIF. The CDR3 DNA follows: TGTGCCAGCGCTTTTGGGGGACAGCTCATGATCTTC.

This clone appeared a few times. The DNA of the CDR3 is TGTGCCAGCAGCCAAGGTGATTACAGGGATGAAAAACTGTTTTTT. Translated: CASSQGDYRDEKLFF. The chain carries TRBV6-1 and TRBJ1-4; D might be TRBD1 (6 bases). V lost 6 bases and J lost 6, with 17 bases in between. Looked up from germline, CDR1 is MNHNS and CDR2 is SASEGT. The CDR3 contains 15 residues.

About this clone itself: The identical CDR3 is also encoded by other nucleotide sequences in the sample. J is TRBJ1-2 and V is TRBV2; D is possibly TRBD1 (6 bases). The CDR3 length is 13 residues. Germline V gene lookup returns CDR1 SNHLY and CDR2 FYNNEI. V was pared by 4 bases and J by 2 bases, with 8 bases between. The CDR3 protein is CASSGGQNYGYTF. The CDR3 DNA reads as TGTGCCAGCAGTGGAGGACAGAACTATGGCTACACCTTC.

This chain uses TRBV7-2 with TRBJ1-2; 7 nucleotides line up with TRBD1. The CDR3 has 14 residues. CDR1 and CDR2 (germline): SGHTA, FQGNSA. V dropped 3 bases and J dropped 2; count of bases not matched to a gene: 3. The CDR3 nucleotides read TGTGCCAGCAGCTTTCAGGGGGAGAACTATGGCTACACCTTC. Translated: CASSFQGENYGYTF. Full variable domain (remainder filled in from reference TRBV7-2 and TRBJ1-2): GAGVSQSPSNKVTEKGKDVELRCDPISGHTALYWYRQSLGQGLEFLIYFQGNSAPDKSGLPSDRFSAERTGGSVSTLTIQRTQQEDSAVYLCASSFQGENYGYTFGSGTRLTVV.

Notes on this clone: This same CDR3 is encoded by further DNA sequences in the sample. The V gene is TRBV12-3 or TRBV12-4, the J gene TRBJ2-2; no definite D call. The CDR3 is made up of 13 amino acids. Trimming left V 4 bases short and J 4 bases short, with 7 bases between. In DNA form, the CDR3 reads TGTGCCAGCAGTTCCCTCGGCACCGGGGAGCTGTTTTTT. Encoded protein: CASSSLGTGELFF.

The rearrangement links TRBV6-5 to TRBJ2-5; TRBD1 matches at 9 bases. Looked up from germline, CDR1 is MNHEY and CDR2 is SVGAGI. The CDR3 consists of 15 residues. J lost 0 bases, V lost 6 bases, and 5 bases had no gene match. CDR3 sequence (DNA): TGTGCCAGCAGCCCGGACAGGGGCTACCAAGAGACCCAGTACTTC. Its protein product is CASSPDRGYQETQYF.

This CDR3 reads CASRNRGAYEQYF. As DNA, the CDR3 is TGTGCCAGCAGGAACAGGGGGGCCTACGAGCAGTACTTC. V gene TRBV6-5 combines with J gene TRBJ2-7; 8 bases are shared with TRBD1. The CDR3 consists of 13 residues. After removal of 6 bases from V and 2 bases from J, the junction contained 3 bases not matched to a gene. Germline CDR1 is MNHEY and CDR2 is SVGAGI.

CDR3 residues: CAWSLSDQPQHF. The CDR3 bases are TGTGCCTGGAGTTTGTCCGATCAGCCCCAGCATTTT. The J gene is TRBJ1-5, the V gene TRBV30, with D uncertain. Trimming removed 2 bases at V and 5 bases at J, with 7 bases between. This CDR3 contains 12 residues. Germline V gene lookup returns CDR1 GTSNPN and CDR2 SVGIG (reference sequence).

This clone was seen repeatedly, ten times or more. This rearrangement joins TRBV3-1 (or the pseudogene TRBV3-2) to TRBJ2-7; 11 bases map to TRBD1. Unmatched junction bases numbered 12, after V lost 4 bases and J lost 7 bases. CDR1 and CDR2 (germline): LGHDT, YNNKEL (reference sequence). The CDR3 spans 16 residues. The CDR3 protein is CASSRVLDRGLKEQYF. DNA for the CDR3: TGTGCCAGCAGCCGTGTCCTGGACAGGGGGCTAAAAGAGCAGTACTTC.

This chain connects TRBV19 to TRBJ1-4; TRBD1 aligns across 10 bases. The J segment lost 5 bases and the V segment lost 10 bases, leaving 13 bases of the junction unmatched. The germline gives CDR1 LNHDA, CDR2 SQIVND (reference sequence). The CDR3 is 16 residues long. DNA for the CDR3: TGTGCCACCCAACTCGGGACAGGGGCTTCAAATGAAAAACTGTTTTTT. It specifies CATQLGTGASNEKLFF.

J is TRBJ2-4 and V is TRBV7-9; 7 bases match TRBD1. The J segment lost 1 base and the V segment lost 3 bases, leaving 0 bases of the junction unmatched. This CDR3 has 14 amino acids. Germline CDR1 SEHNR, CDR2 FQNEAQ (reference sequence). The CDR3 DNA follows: TGTGCCAGCAGCTTGACAGGGGCCAAAAACATTCAGTACTTC. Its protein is CASSLTGAKNIQYF.

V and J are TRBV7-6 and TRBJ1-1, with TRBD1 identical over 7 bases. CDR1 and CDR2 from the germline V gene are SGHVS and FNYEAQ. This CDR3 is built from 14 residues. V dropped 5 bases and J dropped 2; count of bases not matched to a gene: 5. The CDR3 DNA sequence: TGTGCCAGCAGCCCGGACAGGCTAAACACTGAAGCTTTCTTT. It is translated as CASSPDRLNTEAFF.

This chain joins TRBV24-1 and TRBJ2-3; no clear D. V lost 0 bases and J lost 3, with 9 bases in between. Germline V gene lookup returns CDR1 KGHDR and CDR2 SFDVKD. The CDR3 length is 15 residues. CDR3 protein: CATSDLQSRTDTQYF. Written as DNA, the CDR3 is TGTGCCACCAGTGATTTGCAAAGCAGGACAGATACGCAGTATTTT.

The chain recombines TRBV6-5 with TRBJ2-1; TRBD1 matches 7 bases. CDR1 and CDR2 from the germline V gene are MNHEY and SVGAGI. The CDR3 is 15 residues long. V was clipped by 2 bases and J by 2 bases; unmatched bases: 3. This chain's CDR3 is CASSYLGQPYNEQFF. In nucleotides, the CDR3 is TGTGCCAGCAGTTACCTGGGACAGCCCTACAATGAGCAGTTCTTC.

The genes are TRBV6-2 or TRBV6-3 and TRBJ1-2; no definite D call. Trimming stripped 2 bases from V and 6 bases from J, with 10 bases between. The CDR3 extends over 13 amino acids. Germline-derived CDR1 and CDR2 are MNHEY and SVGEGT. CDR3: CASSYGVGDGYTF. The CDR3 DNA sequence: TGTGCCAGCAGTTACGGTGTGGGAGATGGCTACACCTTC.

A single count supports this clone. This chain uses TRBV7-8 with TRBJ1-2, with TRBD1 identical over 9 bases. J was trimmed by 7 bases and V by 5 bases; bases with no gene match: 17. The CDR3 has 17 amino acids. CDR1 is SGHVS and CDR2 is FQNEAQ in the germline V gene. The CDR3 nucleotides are TGTGCCAGCAGCCTTGGGACAGGGAAGGGGAATTTGATTGGCTACACCTTC. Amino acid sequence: CASSLGTGKGNLIGYTF. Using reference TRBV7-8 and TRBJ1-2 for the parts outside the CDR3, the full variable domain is GAGVSQSPRYKVAKRGQDVALRCDPISGHVSLFWYQQALGQGPEFLTYFQNEAQLDKSGLPSDRFFAERPEGSVSTLKIQRTQQEDSAVYLCASSLGTGKGNLIGYTFGSGTRLTVV.

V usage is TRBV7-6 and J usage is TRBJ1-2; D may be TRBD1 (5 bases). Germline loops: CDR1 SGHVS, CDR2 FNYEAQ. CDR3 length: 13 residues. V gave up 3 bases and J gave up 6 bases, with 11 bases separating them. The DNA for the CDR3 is TGTGCCAGCAGCTTTCCAGGGTTCAATGGCTACACCTTC. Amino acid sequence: CASSFPGFNGYTF.

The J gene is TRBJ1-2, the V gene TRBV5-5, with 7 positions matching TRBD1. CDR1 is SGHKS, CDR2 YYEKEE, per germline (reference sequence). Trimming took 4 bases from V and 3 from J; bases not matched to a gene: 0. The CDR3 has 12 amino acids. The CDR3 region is CASSGQDYGYTF. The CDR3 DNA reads TGTGCCAGCAGCGGACAGGACTATGGCTACACCTTC.

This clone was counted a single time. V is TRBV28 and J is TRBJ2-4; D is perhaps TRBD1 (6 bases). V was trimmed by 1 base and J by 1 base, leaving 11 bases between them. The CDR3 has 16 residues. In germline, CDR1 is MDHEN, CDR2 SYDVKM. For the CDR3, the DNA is TGTGCCAGCAGTTTATATGGGGGCTCGGCCAAAAACATTCAGTACTTC. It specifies CASSLYGGSAKNIQYF.

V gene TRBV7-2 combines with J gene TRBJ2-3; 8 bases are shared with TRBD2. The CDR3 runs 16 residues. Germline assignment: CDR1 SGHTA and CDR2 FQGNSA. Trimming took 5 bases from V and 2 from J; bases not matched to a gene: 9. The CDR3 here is CASSPRGGGLTDTQYF. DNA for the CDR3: TGTGCCAGCAGCCCCCGGGGGGGCGGCCTCACAGATACGCAGTATTTT.

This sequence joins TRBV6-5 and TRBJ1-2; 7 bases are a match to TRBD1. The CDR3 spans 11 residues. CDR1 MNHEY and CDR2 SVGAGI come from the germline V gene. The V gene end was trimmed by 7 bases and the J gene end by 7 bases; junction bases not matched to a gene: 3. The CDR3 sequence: CASTNRGGYTF. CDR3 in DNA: TGTGCCAGCACTAACAGGGGTGGCTACACCTTC.

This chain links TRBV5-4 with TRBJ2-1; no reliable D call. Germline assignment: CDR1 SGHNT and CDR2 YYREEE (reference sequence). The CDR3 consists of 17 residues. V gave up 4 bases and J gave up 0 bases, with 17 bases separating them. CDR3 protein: CASSIGVKYSSYNEQFF. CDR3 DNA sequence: TGTGCCAGCAGCATTGGAGTCAAATATAGCTCCTACAATGAGCAGTTCTTC.

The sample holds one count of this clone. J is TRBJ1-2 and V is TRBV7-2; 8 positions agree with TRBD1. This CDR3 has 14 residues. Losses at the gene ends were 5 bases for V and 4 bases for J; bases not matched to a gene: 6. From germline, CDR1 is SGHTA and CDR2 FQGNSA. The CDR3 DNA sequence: TGTGCCAGCAGCAACCGGACAGGGATCTATGGCTACACCTTC. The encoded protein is CASSNRTGIYGYTF.

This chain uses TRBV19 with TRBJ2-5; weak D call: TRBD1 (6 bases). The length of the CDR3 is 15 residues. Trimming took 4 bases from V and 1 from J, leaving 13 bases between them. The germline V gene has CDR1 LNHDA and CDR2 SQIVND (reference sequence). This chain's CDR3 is CASSTRRGTQETQYF. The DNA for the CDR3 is TGTGCCAGTAGTACCCGCAGGGGCACCCAAGAGACCCAGTACTTC. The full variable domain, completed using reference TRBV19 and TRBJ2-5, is DGGITQSPKYLFRKEGQNVTLSCEQNLNHDAMYWYRQDPGQGLRLIYYSQIVNDFQKGDIAEGYSVSREKKESFPLTVTSAQKNPTAFYLCASSTRRGTQETQYFGPGTRLLVL.

CDR3 amino acids: CATPGDTQYF. CDR3 bases: TGCGCCACCCCAGGGGATACGCAGTATTTT. The chain recombines TRBV23-1 with TRBJ2-3; weak D call: TRBD1 (5 bases). TRBV23-1 has ORF status, its function being uncertain. V was shortened by 10 bases and J by 6 bases, with 8 bases between the two germline ends. The CDR3 has 10 residues.

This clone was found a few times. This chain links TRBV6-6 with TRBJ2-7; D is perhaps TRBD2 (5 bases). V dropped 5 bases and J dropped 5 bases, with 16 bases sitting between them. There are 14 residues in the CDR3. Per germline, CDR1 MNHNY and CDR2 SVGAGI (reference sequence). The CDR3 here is CASSTPLAGHEQYF. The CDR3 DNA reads TGTGCCAGCAGTACCCCCCTCGCGGGCCACGAGCAGTACTTC.

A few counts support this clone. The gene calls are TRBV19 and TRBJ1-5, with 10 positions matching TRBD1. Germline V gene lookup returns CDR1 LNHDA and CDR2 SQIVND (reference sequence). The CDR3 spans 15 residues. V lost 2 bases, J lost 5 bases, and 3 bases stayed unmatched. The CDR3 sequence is CASSIRTGGDQPQHF. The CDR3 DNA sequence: TGTGCCAGTAGTATACGGACAGGGGGTGATCAGCCCCAGCATTTT.

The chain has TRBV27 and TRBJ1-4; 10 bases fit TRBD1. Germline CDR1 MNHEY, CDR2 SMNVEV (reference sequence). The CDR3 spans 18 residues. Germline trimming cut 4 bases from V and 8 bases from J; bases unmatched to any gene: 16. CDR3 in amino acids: CASSSSSGTGERCEKLFF. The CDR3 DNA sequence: TGTGCCAGCAGTTCGAGTTCCGGGACAGGGGAACGTTGCGAAAAACTGTTTTTT.

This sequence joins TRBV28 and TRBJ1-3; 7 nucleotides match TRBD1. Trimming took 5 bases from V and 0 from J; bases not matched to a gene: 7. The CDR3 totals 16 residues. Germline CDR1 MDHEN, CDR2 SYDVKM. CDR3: CASSTRTGGSGNTIYF. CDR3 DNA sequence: TGTGCCAGCAGTACCCGGACAGGAGGCTCTGGAAACACCATATATTTT.

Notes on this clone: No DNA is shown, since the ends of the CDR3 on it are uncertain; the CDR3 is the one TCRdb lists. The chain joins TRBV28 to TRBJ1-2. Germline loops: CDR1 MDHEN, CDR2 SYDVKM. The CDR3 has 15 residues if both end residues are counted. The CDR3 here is CASSFGGGAGVQNTF.

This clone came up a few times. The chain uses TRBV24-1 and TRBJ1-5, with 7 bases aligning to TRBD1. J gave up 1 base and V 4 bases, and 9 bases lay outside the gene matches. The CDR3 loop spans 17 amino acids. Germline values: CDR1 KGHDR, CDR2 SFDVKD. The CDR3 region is CATSDRRQGGSNQPQHF. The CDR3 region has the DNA TGTGCCACCAGTGACCGCCGACAGGGAGGAAGCAATCAGCCCCAGCATTTT.

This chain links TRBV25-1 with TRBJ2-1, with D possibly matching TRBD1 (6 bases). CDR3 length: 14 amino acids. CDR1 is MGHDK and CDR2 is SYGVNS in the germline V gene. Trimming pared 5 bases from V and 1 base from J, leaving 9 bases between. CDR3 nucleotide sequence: TGTGCCAGCAGTTCAGGGGAATCCTACAATGAGCAGTTCTTC. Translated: CASSSGESYNEQFF.